These T cell receptor beta chains were read from a single sample in a study of T cells after yellow fever vaccination. From the 5' RACE reads, TCRdb called clonotypes with MiXCR, one entry per CDR3 protein. The sample lists 150,000 to 200,000 distinct CDR3 sequences, less than 9% occurring once. The sequencing here drew on CD4+ T cells sorted from PBMCs, taken less than 6 days after the first yellow fever vaccination. The receptor source for this set is a man aged 18 to 29 who received the YFV17D yellow fever vaccine. The CDR3 runs from the conserved cysteine through the conserved F or W. A D gene is named only where the DNA matches it firmly. Where a row states a size, it is once, few, many or the class of an expanded clone; other rows omit it.

D gene,V gene,J gene,clone size,CDR3 DNA,CDR3 protein
TRBD1,TRBV7-2,TRBJ1-5,few,TGTGCCAGCAGCTTGTGGACAGGGATAGGCAATCAGCCCCAGCATTTT,CASSLWTGIGNQPQHF
-,TRBV5-1,TRBJ1-6,many,TGCGCCAGCAGCTTAGCGCAGGGTGTGGGTTCACCCCTCCACTTT,CASSLAQGVGSPLHF
-,TRBV25-1,TRBJ2-3,-,TGTGCCGCCGAAGACAGGTTGGGAGATACGCAGTATTTT,CAAEDRLGDTQYF
-,TRBV7-2,TRBJ1-1,few,TGTGCCAGCAGCTTTTGGGGTCGGGGGACTGAAGCTTTCTTT,CASSFWGRGTEAFF
TRBD1,TRBV4-3,TRBJ2-1,few,TGCGCCAGCAGCCAGGGACCAGGGGGACGTTCCTACAATGAGCAGTTCTTC,CASSQGPGGRSYNEQFF
-,TRBV7-8,TRBJ1-1,once,TGTGCCAGCAGCCGGGACGGACAGAGGAACACTCAAGCTTTCTTT,CASSRDGQRNTQAFF
-,TRBV12-3/TRBV12-4,TRBJ2-3,many,TGTGCCAGCAGTAAAAGAGATACGCAGTATTTT,CASSKRDTQYF
-,TRBV5-1,TRBJ2-5,many,TGCGCCAGCAGCTTGGGGGTTTTGGAGACCCAGTACTTC,CASSLGVLETQYF
-,TRBV7-6,TRBJ2-3,-,TGTGCCAGCAGCTTAGACCCACCCCCGTTCGCGCAGTATTTT,CASSLDPPPFAQYF
-,TRBV5-4,TRBJ1-1,-,TGTGCCAGCAGCTTGTGGGGGGACCCGGACACTGAAGCTTTCTTT,CASSLWGDPDTEAFF
TRBD2,TRBV9,TRBJ2-5,few,TGTGCCAGCAGCGTAGGGGGACTAGCGGGGGGCCCGGGAGAGACCCAGTACTTC,CASSVGGLAGGPGETQYF
-,TRBV4-1,TRBJ2-3,few,TGCGCCAGCAGCGCACCGACTAAGGGTGGGGCGTATACGCAGTATTTT,CASSAPTKGGAYTQYF
-,TRBV19,TRBJ2-1,few,TGTGCCAGTCTCCCCCCACAGCCTACAGGGAAGGGGGACAATGAGCAGTTCTTC,CASLPPQPTGKGDNEQFF
-,TRBV6-6,TRBJ1-1,few,TGTGCCAGCAGTTCCCCTTACACTGAAGCTTTCTTT,CASSSPYTEAFF
TRBD2,TRBV9,TRBJ2-1,few,TGTGCCAGCAGCGTAGGTGGTAGCGGGGGGGCCCTTGAGGAGCAGTTCTTC,CASSVGGSGGALEEQFF
TRBD2,TRBV10-3,TRBJ2-1,many,TGTGCCACCGGGCCTAGCGGGGGCCACTACAATGAGCAGTTCTTC,CATGPSGGHYNEQFF
-,TRBV5-4,TRBJ2-3,few,TGTGCCAGCAGCTTGGAGCAGGGTTCAGATACGCAGTATTTT,CASSLEQGSDTQYF
-,TRBV18,TRBJ2-3,-,TGTGCCAGCTCACCAGCAACGGGGGGCCCGGTAGCAGATACGCAGTATTTT,CASSPATGGPVADTQYF
-,TRBV5-5,TRBJ2-5,many,TGTGCCAGCAGCTTGGGTAACCCTTCGAAAGAGACCCAGTACTTC,CASSLGNPSKETQYF
-,TRBV20-1,TRBJ2-5,many,TGCAGTGCTAGAGGCCGAGGGGTATCCCGCGACGTCCCAGAGACCCAGTACTTC,CSARGRGVSRDVPETQYF
-,TRBV12-3/TRBV12-4,TRBJ1-1,many,TGTGCCAGCAGTTTCAGGGGAGGAGCTGAAGCTTTCTTT,CASSFRGGAEAFF
-,TRBV7-3,TRBJ2-1,many,TGTGCCAGCAGCTTAACTCGCGCGGGGGCTAGCTCCTACAATGAGCAGTTCTTC,CASSLTRAGASSYNEQFF
-,TRBV19,TRBJ1-1,few,TGTGCCAGTAGTAAAACGAAGAACACTGAAGCTTTCTTT,CASSKTKNTEAFF
-,TRBV30,TRBJ1-6,-,TGTGCCTGGAGTACAGGGCAGAATTCACCCCTCCACTTT,CAWSTGQNSPLHF
TRBD1,TRBV2,TRBJ2-5,-,TGTGCCAGCAGTGACCAGACAGGGCCGGGGGAGACCCAGTACTTC,CASSDQTGPGETQYF
TRBD2,TRBV25-1,TRBJ2-1,many,TGTGCCAGCAGTGACGGGACTAGCGGGGGGGGTTCCTACAATGAGCAGTTCTTC,CASSDGTSGGGSYNEQFF